Each of the 7 T cell receptor beta chains below was sequenced from the same sample in a study of naive and memory T cell subsets. The SP2 primer and nested alpha and beta constant region primers amplified ligated cDNA in four rounds. In TCRdb, the 5' RACE reads were re-called with MiXCR into one record per CDR3 protein. The sample holds roughly 60,000 distinct CDR3 sequences, 7% to 8.5% seen once. An oligonucleotide containing a UMI was ligated to the 3' end of TCR cDNA. The receptors originated from a male donor in good health.

There are a few counts of this clonotype. In DNA form, the CDR3 reads TGTGCCAGCAGCCCAATGGTCAGCTCCTATGGCTACACCTTC. Translation gives CASSPMVSSYGYTF. V and J are TRBV11-2 and TRBJ1-2; D is unresolved. The CDR3 is made up of 14 amino acids. The germline gives CDR1 SGHAT, CDR2 FQNNGV. The V end was cut by 5 bases, the J end by 4 bases, with 14 bases between.

The chain is built from TRBV2 and TRBJ1-2; 9 bases line up with TRBD1. CDR1 and CDR2 from the germline V gene are SNHLY and FYNNEI. Trimming removed 10 bases from V and 4 bases from J; junction bases left unmatched: 10. The CDR3 totals 14 residues. The CDR3 reads CATSGQGLTYGYTF. CDR3 sequence (DNA): TGTGCCACCTCGGGACAGGGACTTACCTATGGCTACACCTTC.

CDR3 sequence (DNA): TGTGCCAGCAGCCAAGAAGGGGGAAGATTCCAAGAGACCCAGTACTTC. Translated: CASSQEGGRFQETQYF. This chain links TRBV3-1 with TRBJ2-5; TRBD1 might be the D (6 bases). The CDR3 runs to 16 residues. From germline, CDR1 is LGHDT and CDR2 YNNKEL (reference sequence). Trimming took off 0 bases at V and 1 base at J, with 12 bases between the two ends.

The rearrangement links TRBV20-1 to TRBJ2-7; D tentatively reads TRBD1 or TRBD2 (6 bases each). The CDR3 covers 14 residues. V lost 6 bases and J 0 bases, leaving 15 bases between the germline ends. Germline V gene data show CDR1 as DFQATT and CDR2 as SNEGSKA (reference sequence). The CDR3, as DNA: TGCAGTGCCCCAGGGGCGGGAAGCTCCTACGAGCAGTACTTC. It encodes CSAPGAGSSYEQYF.

This clonotype was observed at least ten times. The chain employs TRBV5-1 and TRBJ2-7; 8 bases fit TRBD2. The CDR3 covers 14 residues. V shed 3 bases and J 2 bases; nucleotides not matched to a gene: 4. CDR1 and CDR2 (germline): SGHRS, YFSETQ. CDR3 nucleotide sequence: TGCGCCAGCAGCTCGACTAGCGCAACCTACGAGCAGTACTTC. Protein sequence: CASSSTSATYEQYF.

This chain joins TRBV2 and TRBJ1-4; D is possibly TRBD1 (5 bases). The CDR3 spans 15 residues. V was pared by 5 bases and J by 6 bases, with 16 bases between. The germline gives CDR1 SNHLY, CDR2 FYNNEI. CDR3 nucleotide sequence: TGTGCCAGCAGTCTCCAGGGCAGGGCGGATGAAAAACTGTTTTTT. It encodes CASSLQGRADEKLFF.

The V call is TRBV12-3 or TRBV12-4, the J call TRBJ2-6; D is unclear. There are 13 residues in the CDR3. The V and J ends lost 6 bases and 2 bases respectively, with 5 bases between them. CDR3 sequence (DNA): TGTGCCAGCAGACTACCTGGGGCCAACGTCCTGACTTTC. The encoded protein is CASRLPGANVLTF.